These 14 T cell receptor beta chains share one sample of origin, sequenced in a study of OX40 agonist ivuxolimab in advanced cancers. This table comes from immunoSEQ multiplex PCR, and its TCRdb copy is limited to in-frame clones, with some not included. In the table there are over 15,000 clones, roughly 84% of which are singletons. Sequencing was performed on CD4+ or CD8+ T cells sorted from blood, taken in a trial of the OX40 agonist ivuxolimab. Every receptor here comes from an adult with an advanced solid tumor such as melanoma, head and neck, liver or kidney cancer.

This chain joins TRBV15 and TRBJ2-2; no reliable D call. This CDR3 has 13 amino acids. V was cut by 0 bases and J by 6 bases, with 5 bases left in between. CDR1 is LNHNV and CDR2 is YYDKDF in the germline V gene (reference sequence). CDR3: CATSRDKAGELFF. The CDR3 DNA follows: TGTGCCACCAGCAGAGATAAGGCCGGGGAGCTGTTTTTT.

The chain employs TRBV7-8 and TRBJ1-2, with TRBD1 matching over 8 bases. Germline V gene sequence: CDR1 SGHVS, CDR2 FQNEAQ. The CDR3 is 16 amino acids. With V trimmed by 5 bases and J by 0 bases, 8 bases remained unmatched. The CDR3 DNA sequence: TGTGCCAGCAGCCCCCTCAGGGGGCCATCTAACTATGGCTACACCTTC. Its translation: CASSPLRGPSNYGYTF. Drawing the rest from reference TRBV7-8 and TRBJ1-2, the complete variable domain is GAGVSQSPRYKVAKRGQDVALRCDPISGHVSLFWYQQALGQGPEFLTYFQNEAQLDKSGLPSDRFFAERPEGSVSTLKIQRTQQEDSAVYLCASSPLRGPSNYGYTFGSGTRLTVV.

V and J are TRBV30 and TRBJ2-1; 7 bases align to TRBD2. Germline CDR1 is GTSNPN and CDR2 is SVGIG (reference sequence). V was clipped by 0 bases and J by 2 bases; unmatched bases: 4. The CDR3 has 15 residues. The CDR3 spells CAWSVIAGAYNEQFF. CDR3 DNA: TGTGCCTGGAGTGTAATCGCGGGAGCCTACAATGAGCAGTTCTTC. Full variable domain (outside the CDR3, taken from reference TRBV30 and TRBJ2-1): SQTIHQWPATLVQPVGSPLSLECTVEGTSNPNLYWYRQAAGRGLQLLFYSVGIGQISSEVPQNLSASRPQDRQFILSSKKLLLSDSGFYLCAWSVIAGAYNEQFFGPGTRLTVL.

The chain combines TRBV12-5 with TRBJ1-5; no clear D gene. This CDR3 spans 13 amino acids. V shed 6 bases and J shed 3 bases, with 9 bases lying between them. CDR1 is LGHNT and CDR2 is FRNRAP in the germline V gene. CDR3 in amino acids: CASGHDANQPQHF. In DNA form, the CDR3 reads TGTGCTAGTGGCCACGACGCCAATCAGCCCCAGCATTTT.

CDR3 DNA: TGTGCCAGCACCTTTCCCCCCCTAGGAACTGAAGCTTTCTTT. Translation gives CASTFPPLGTEAFF. The rearrangement joins TRBV27 to TRBJ1-1, with D uncertain. The V end lost 7 bases, the J end lost 5 bases, and 17 bases lay between the germline ends. CDR1 and CDR2 (germline): MNHEY, SMNVEV (reference sequence). The CDR3 loop spans 14 amino acids.

The rearrangement joins TRBV28 to TRBJ1-2; 11 nucleotides agree with TRBD1. Trimming cost V 1 base and J 7 bases; bases outside gene matches: 8. The CDR3 runs 16 residues. Germline CDR1 is MDHEN and CDR2 is SYDVKM. Written as DNA, the CDR3 is TGTGCCAGCAGTTTATCCCGGACAGGGGGCACGTCTGGCTACACCTTC. Encoded protein: CASSLSRTGGTSGYTF.

This clone has just a few counts. This rearrangement joins TRBV21-1 to TRBJ1-5. TRBV21-1 is described as a pseudogene. This CDR3 region has 15 residues. DNA for the CDR3: TGTGCCAGCACTCGGGACGGGCGAATGAATCAGCCCCAGCATTTT. The encoded protein is CASTRDGRMNQPQHF.

The chain combines TRBV10-1 with TRBJ2-7; D remains ambiguous. In germline, CDR1 is WNHNN, CDR2 SYGVQD (reference sequence). This CDR3 comprises 13 residues. V gave up 5 bases and J gave up 4 bases, with 12 bases separating them. CDR3 residues: CASSTGNEYEQYF. CDR3 coding DNA: TGCGCCAGCAGTACGGGCAACGAATACGAGCAGTACTTC.

The chain has TRBV5-1 and TRBJ2-4; 12 positions match TRBD2. Trimming at V came to 4 bases and at J to 5 bases, leaving 7 bases not matched to a gene. Looked up from germline, CDR1 is SGHRS and CDR2 is YFSETQ. The CDR3 consists of 16 residues. CDR3 sequence reads: CASSPGTSGPQNIQYF. CDR3 in DNA: TGCGCCAGCAGCCCCGGGACTAGCGGGCCCCAAAACATTCAGTACTTC.

This chain uses TRBV27 with TRBJ2-2, with D perhaps TRBD1 or TRBD2 (5 bases each). The CDR3 contains 15 residues. Trimming cost V 3 bases and J 2 bases, with 10 bases left between them. Germline V CDR1 and CDR2: MNHEY, SMNVEV (reference sequence). For the CDR3, the DNA is TGTGCCAGCAGTTTTGGGACCACAAACACCGGGGAGCTGTTTTTT. Protein sequence: CASSFGTTNTGELFF.

This chain uses TRBV7-2 with TRBJ2-3; D not resolved. CDR3 length: 11 amino acids. Trimming took 0 bases from V and 5 from J, leaving 0 bases between them. In germline, CDR1 is SGHTA, CDR2 FQGNSA. The CDR3 reads CASSLADTQYF. The DNA for the CDR3 is TGTGCCAGCAGCTTAGCAGATACGCAGTATTTT.

This sequence joins TRBV11-2 and TRBJ1-1; a possible D gene is TRBD1 (6 bases). Trimming shortened V by 3 bases and J by 4 bases, and 15 bases separated the two germline ends. Germline loops: CDR1 SGHAT, CDR2 FQNNGV. The CDR3 spans 15 residues. CDR3 residues: CASSFPRGSGTEAFF. Here the CDR3 DNA reads TGTGCCAGCAGCTTCCCCAGGGGTTCCGGCACTGAAGCTTTCTTT.

The chain recombines TRBV28 with TRBJ1-2; D is uncertain. Germline loops: CDR1 MDHEN, CDR2 SYDVKM. The CDR3 spans 13 residues. Trimming pared 6 bases from V and 13 bases from J, leaving 21 bases between. CDR3 in DNA: TGTGCCAGCAGCGAAGTCTTGAGTAGTCCGTCCACCTTC. Its translation: CASSEVLSSPSTF.

This chain connects TRBV21-1 to TRBJ2-2. TRBV21-1 is termed a pseudogene. This CDR3 spans 13 amino acids. CDR3 nucleotide sequence: TGTGCCAGCAGCTCGACCGGGCGCCCGGAGCTGTTTTTT. Translated: CASSSTGRPELFF.